The clone carrying this TCR beta chain showed up many times. Other DNA sequences in this sample translate to the same CDR3. Assay used: immunoSEQ multiplex PCR; TCRdb lists only in-frame clones, some missing. Among roughly 120,000 clones listed, approximately 82% were seen once. This sample was taken from a study of blood T cell repertoires in COVID-19. Trimming at V came to 5 bases and at J to 7 bases, leaving 7 bases not matched to a gene. Germline CDR1 SGHVS, CDR2 FNYEAQ. The CDR3 is made up of 13 amino acids. This sequence originates from a man aged 70 or older with active or convalescent COVID-19. The source material was peripheral blood. This sequence joins TRBV7-6 and TRBJ2-7; 8 bases fit TRBD1. The CDR3 here is CASSPMGTGEQYF. CDR3 DNA: TGTGCCAGCAGCCCAATGGGGACAGGAGAGCAGTACTTC.